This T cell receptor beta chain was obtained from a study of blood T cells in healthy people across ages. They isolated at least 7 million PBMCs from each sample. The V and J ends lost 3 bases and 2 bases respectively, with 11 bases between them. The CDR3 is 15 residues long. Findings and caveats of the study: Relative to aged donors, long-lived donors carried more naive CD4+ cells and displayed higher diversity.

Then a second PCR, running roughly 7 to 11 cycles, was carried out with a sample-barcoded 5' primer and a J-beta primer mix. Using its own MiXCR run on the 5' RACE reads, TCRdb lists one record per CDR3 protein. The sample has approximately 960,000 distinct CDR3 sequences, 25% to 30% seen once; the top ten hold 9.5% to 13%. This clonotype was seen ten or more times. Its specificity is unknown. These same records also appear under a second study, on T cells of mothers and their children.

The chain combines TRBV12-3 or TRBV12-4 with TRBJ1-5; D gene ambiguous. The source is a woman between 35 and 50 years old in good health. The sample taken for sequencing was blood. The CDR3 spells CASSFEGRGNQPQHF. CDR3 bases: TGTGCCAGCAGTTTCGAAGGGAGAGGCAATCAGCCCCAGCATTTT.